One sample yielded the 31 T cell receptor beta chains listed below, sequenced in a study of T cells in Graves' hyperthyroidism and ophthalmopathy (dated 2019 in TCRdb). The library was generated by multiplex PCR. Sequenced on an Illumina HiSeq 2000. The TCR beta CDR3 regions were amplified from the RNA transcripts. The first round of RT-PCR for the TCR CDR3 was performed with the HTBI primer set and the Qiagen OneStep RT-PCR kit. Using fastp trimming at Q25 and MiXCR clonotype assembly, TCRdb reanalyzed the public sequencing data and kept in-frame beta chains. When rows share a CDR3 protein, they turn into one entry using the most common DNA and genes. Across this sample there are 600,000 to 800,000 distinct CDR3 sequences, with just over 35% seen only once. The leading ten clones occupy 31% of the sample. The sample taken for sequencing was blood. Every receptor here comes from a woman aged 40-49 years with Graves' hyperthyroidism.

There are many counts of this clonotype. CDR3 DNA sequence: TGTGCCAGCAGCAAAGAGGGGCAGGGTAGCCGTGGCTACACCTTC. It codes for CASSKEGQGSRGYTF. V gene TRBV7-2 combines with J gene TRBJ1-2; a weak D match, TRBD1 (5 bases). CDR1 is SGHTA, CDR2 FQGNSA, per germline. The CDR3 totals 15 residues. Trimming removed 5 bases at V and 7 bases at J, with 20 bases between.

The sample holds a few counts of this clonotype. The rearrangement uses TRBV16 and TRBJ1-1; no clear D. The CDR3 is made up of 14 amino acids. The germline gives CDR1 KGHSY, CDR2 FQNENV. The germline V and J ends were trimmed by 0 bases and 5 bases, with 10 bases remaining between them. CDR3 nucleotide sequence: TGTGCCAGCAGCCAATCGGGCAGGTGTACTGAAGCTTTCTTT. Protein product: CASSQSGRCTEAFF.

Many counts were recorded for this clonotype. The V and J genes are TRBV5-6 and TRBJ1-1, with D maybe TRBD1 (5 bases). This CDR3 comprises 15 residues. Between the trimmed V and J ends, which lost 0 bases and 1 base, there was a span of 10 bases. CDR1 and CDR2 (germline): SGHDT, YYEEEE. The CDR3 is CASSLGPGRNTEAFF. In DNA form, the CDR3 reads TGTGCCAGCAGCTTGGGTCCGGGGCGGAACACTGAAGCTTTCTTT.

This clonotype appeared many times. The gene calls are TRBV6-4 and TRBJ1-1; D may be TRBD1 (5 bases). Germline lookup yields CDR1 MRHNA and CDR2 SNTAGT. The CDR3 loop spans 13 amino acids. The V and J ends lost 4 bases and 3 bases respectively, with 9 bases between them. CDR3 DNA: TGTGCCAGCAGTGTCAGGGACGACACTGAAGCTTTCTTT. Translation: CASSVRDDTEAFF.

A word on this clonotype: A read error may account for a junction end that differs from germline. The chain combines TRBV10-3 with TRBJ2-2, with 12 bases lining up with TRBD2. Germline CDR1 and CDR2: ENHRY and SYGVKD. CDR3 length: 16 residues. The CDR3 reads CAIKTSGGRDTGELSW. The CDR3 DNA follows: TGTGCCATCAAGACTAGCGGGGGCCGCGACACCGGGGAGCTGTCTTGG.

This rearrangement joins TRBV4-1 to TRBJ2-7; 8 bases line up with TRBD2. Germline V lookup: CDR1 MGHRA, CDR2 YSYEKL. The CDR3 is 14 amino acids. The V and J ends lost 1 base and 3 bases, in that order; junction bases with no gene match: 2. The CDR3 region has the DNA TGCGCCAGCAGCCAAGCGACTAGCGACTACGAGCAGTACTTC. This codes for CASSQATSDYEQYF.

The V and J genes are TRBV20-1 and TRBJ2-5; possible D gene TRBD2, 6 bases. The end of the DNA is better explained by TRBJ2-1, so the J call may be wrong. The CDR3 is 12 residues long. Per the germline V gene, CDR1 is DFQATT and CDR2 is SNEGSKA (reference sequence). The CDR3 sequence is CSVDSGYNEQFF. CDR3 bases: TGCAGTGTTGATAGCGGCTACAATGAGCAGTTCTTC.

The J gene is TRBJ2-3, the V gene TRBV15, with D tentatively TRBD2 (6 bases). V was clipped by 1 base and J by 1 base, with 9 bases between them. From germline, CDR1 is LNHNV and CDR2 YYDKDF (reference sequence). The CDR3 runs 15 residues. This CDR3 reads CATSRGLEGTDTQYF. CDR3 in DNA: TGTGCCACCAGCAGAGGACTAGAGGGCACAGATACGCAGTATTTT. Looking up the rest from reference TRBV15 and TRBJ2-3 gives the full variable domain: DAMVIQNPRYQVTQFGKPVTLSCSQTLNHNVMYWYQQKSSQAPKLLFHYYDKDFNNEADTPDNFQSRRPNTSFCFLDIRSPGLGDTAMYLCATSRGLEGTDTQYFGPGTRLTVL.

The gene calls are TRBV4-1 and TRBJ2-5; weak D call: TRBD1 (6 bases). CDR3 length: 13 amino acids. The V and J ends lost 5 bases and 1 base respectively, with 8 bases between them. The germline CDR1 and CDR2 sequences are MGHRA and YSYEKL. CDR3 in amino acids: CASSNRVQETQYF. The CDR3 DNA reads TGCGCCAGCAGCAACAGGGTCCAAGAGACCCAGTACTTC.

This clonotype was found a few times. The chain has TRBV6-5 and TRBJ2-7, with TRBD1 matching 8 bases. The V gene end was trimmed by 5 bases and the J gene end by 3 bases; junction bases not matched to a gene: 6. This CDR3 is built from 14 residues. CDR1 is MNHEY, CDR2 SVGAGI, per germline. CDR3 nucleotide sequence: TGTGCCAGCAGTCGACCAGACAGGGGCTACGAGCAGTACTTC. This translates into CASSRPDRGYEQYF.

J is TRBJ2-7 and V is TRBV14, with 10 bases identical to TRBD1. The CDR3 is 14 amino acids. Germline CDR1 and CDR2: SGHDN and FVKESK. The junction had 11 bases not matched to a gene; V was cut back by 11 bases and J by 4 bases. The CDR3 here is CAWSPDRGRYEQYF. The CDR3 nucleotides are TGTGCCTGGAGTCCCGACAGGGGGCGGTACGAGCAGTACTTC.

This clonotype was seen only once. The chain is built from TRBV7-2 and TRBJ2-7, with 8 nucleotides matching TRBD2. V trimming: 5 bases; J trimming: 7 bases; junction bases outside the gene matches: 16. CDR3 size: 16 residues. Per germline, CDR1 SGHTA and CDR2 FQGNSA. CDR3 nucleotide sequence: TGTGCCAGCAGCCCCACGGATGGAGCGGGAGAGCGGGAGCAGTACTTC. It encodes CASSPTDGAGEREQYF.

This clonotype was counted a few times. The chain carries TRBV4-2 and TRBJ1-6; TRBD1 matches 7 bases. Trimming at V came to 3 bases and at J to 6 bases, leaving 11 bases not matched to a gene. This CDR3 is 17 amino acids long. CDR1 and CDR2 from the germline V gene are LGHNA and YNFKEQ. CDR3 in amino acids: CASSHKPGTEFNSPLHF. The CDR3 region has the DNA TGTGCCAGCAGCCATAAACCCGGGACAGAATTTAATTCACCCCTCCACTTT.

There are a few counts of this clonotype. The rearrangement links TRBV12-3 or TRBV12-4 to TRBJ2-7, with 11 bases lining up with TRBD2. This CDR3 region has 16 residues. The V gene end was trimmed by 6 bases and the J gene end by 2 bases; junction bases not matched to a gene: 9. CDR3 loop: CASSRFGTSGTYEQYF. The DNA of the CDR3 is TGTGCCAGCAGCCGCTTCGGGACTAGCGGTACCTACGAGCAGTACTTC.

This clonotype appeared many times. The chain uses TRBV7-9 and TRBJ1-5; D call uncertain. Trimming cost V 1 base and J 4 bases, with 14 bases left between them. The CDR3 has 16 amino acids. Germline V gene lookup returns CDR1 SEHNR and CDR2 FQNEAQ (reference sequence). In nucleotides, the CDR3 is TGTGCCAGCAGCTTAGACGGACCGAACAGAAATCAGCCCCAGCATTTT. Amino acids: CASSLDGPNRNQPQHF.

The CDR3 bases are TGCAGTGCTAGAGATACCGGGGGAAGGGAAGAGACCCAGTACTTC. It is translated as CSARDTGGREETQYF. V usage is TRBV20-1 and J usage is TRBJ2-5; D possibly corresponds to TRBD2 (6 bases). This CDR3 comprises 15 residues. CDR1 is DFQATT, CDR2 SNEGSKA, per germline (reference sequence). Trimming stripped 0 bases from V and 3 bases from J, with 14 bases between.

This clonotype was seen repeatedly, ten times or more. The rearrangement links TRBV29-1 to TRBJ1-1; D is unclear. In germline, CDR1 is SQVTM, CDR2 ANQGSEA. The CDR3 loop spans 11 amino acids. V was cut by 1 base and J by 11 bases, with 11 bases left in between. The CDR3 spells CSVEGGIGAFF. The DNA for the CDR3 is TGCAGCGTTGAAGGGGGAATTGGGGCTTTCTTT.

This clonotype was seen once. The chain is built from TRBV5-6 and TRBJ2-2; D is perhaps TRBD1 or TRBD2 (5 bases each). Germline V CDR1 and CDR2: SGHDT, YYEEEE. The V gene lost 4 bases and the J gene lost 6 bases, with 13 bases spanning the gap. CDR3 length equals 14 residues. The CDR3: CASSPEVQAGELFF. In nucleotides, the CDR3 is TGTGCCAGCAGCCCGGAGGTACAGGCCGGGGAGCTGTTTTTT.

This clonotype was picked up many times. The chain uses TRBV6-5 and TRBJ2-7; D call uncertain. CDR1 MNHEY and CDR2 SVGAGI come from the germline V gene. The CDR3 consists of 15 residues. Trimming cost V 0 bases and J 3 bases, with 12 bases left between them. The CDR3 protein is CASSYSTQRHYEQYF. CDR3 DNA: TGTGCCAGCAGTTACTCGACTCAGAGACACTACGAGCAGTACTTC.

The chain couples TRBV11-2 to TRBJ1-1, with D possibly matching TRBD1 (6 bases). CDR3 size: 12 residues. Per germline, CDR1 SGHAT and CDR2 FQNNGV. V was trimmed by 8 bases and J by 5 bases, leaving 12 bases between them. CDR3 nucleotides: TGTGCCAGCGGACAGCTGCGAACTGAAGCTTTCTTT. Its protein is CASGQLRTEAFF.

This clonotype came up a few times. The chain carries TRBV7-9 and TRBJ2-4; possibly TRBD1 or TRBD2 for D (5 bases each). The CDR3 runs 15 residues. V gave up 7 bases and J gave up 8 bases, with 21 bases separating them. Looked up from germline, CDR1 is SEHNR and CDR2 is FQNEAQ (reference sequence). As DNA, the CDR3 is TGTGCCAGCACCCTCAACGGGGCAGGGAGCGACATTCAGTACTTC. Translated, it gives CASTLNGAGSDIQYF. Drawing the rest from reference TRBV7-9 and TRBJ2-4, the complete variable domain is DTGVSQNPRHKITKRGQNVTFRCDPISEHNRLYWYRQTLGQGPEFLTYFQNEAQLEKSRLLSDRFSAERPKGSFSTLEIQRTEQGDSAMYLCASTLNGAGSDIQYFGAGTRLSVL.

About this clonotype itself: Just one base apart from a much larger clone, this may be a read error. J is TRBJ2-5 and V is TRBV7-3; no definite D call. CDR3 length: 14 amino acids. V gave up 3 bases and J gave up 3 bases, with 11 bases separating them. Germline CDR1 is SGHTA and CDR2 is FQGTGA. CDR3 sequence reads: CASSLGLLEETQYF. The CDR3 DNA reads TGTGCCAGCAGCTTGGGTTTGCTGGAAGAGACCCAGTACTTC.

Details on this clonotype: A much larger clone differs by one base, so this may be a read error. V is TRBV5-1 and J is TRBJ2-6; weak D call: TRBD1 (5 bases). This CDR3 is 12 amino acids long. Germline CDR1 SGHRS, CDR2 YFSETQ. CDR3 region: CASRSGANALTF. CDR3 sequence (DNA): TGCGCCAGTCGTTCTGGGGCCAACGCCCTGACTTTC.

This clonotype was seen many times. The chain carries TRBV7-2 and TRBJ2-7, with a weak D call TRBD1 (6 bases). This CDR3 comprises 13 residues. CDR1 and CDR2 (germline): SGHTA, FQGNSA. The V gene lost 6 bases and the J gene lost 2 bases, with 11 bases spanning the gap. The CDR3, as DNA: TGTGCCAGCAGAGGGGACACGACCTACGAGCAGTACTTC. Translating gives CASRGDTTYEQYF.

This clonotype was recorded many times. V gene TRBV19 combines with J gene TRBJ1-1; the D is unclear. This CDR3 is 13 amino acids long. V shed 3 bases and J shed 3 bases, with 8 bases lying between them. CDR1 LNHDA and CDR2 SQIVND come from the germline V gene (reference sequence). The CDR3 bases are TGTGCCAGTAGTATGGGTAGCCACACTGAAGCTTTCTTT. It codes for CASSMGSHTEAFF.

This clonotype has ten or more counts. The rearrangement links TRBV7-9 to TRBJ1-2; D remains unclear. Germline V CDR1 and CDR2: SEHNR, FQNEAQ (reference sequence). The CDR3 runs 13 residues. Trimming stripped 0 bases from V and 7 bases from J, with 9 bases between. CDR3 sequence reads: CASSLATRTGYTF. The CDR3 DNA reads as TGTGCCAGCAGCTTAGCCACGAGGACTGGCTACACCTTC.

On this clonotype itself: No conserved phenylalanine or tryptophan ends this CDR3, so it is likely a read error. The limits of the CDR3 on the DNA are not certain, so only TCRdb's listed CDR3 is given. The chain has TRBV2 and TRBJ1-4. Germline V CDR1 and CDR2: SNHLY, FYNNEI. The CDR3 length is 9 residues, termini included. The CDR3 reads CASSETPRL.

The table lists this clonotype with a few counts. The genes are TRBV7-8 and TRBJ2-2; D is uncertain. The ends were cut back, 0 bases at V and 2 bases at J, with 16 bases in the middle. Per germline, CDR1 SGHVS and CDR2 FQNEAQ. The CDR3 consists of 18 residues. CDR3: CASSLAVARTYNTGELFF. Here the CDR3 DNA reads TGTGCCAGCAGCTTAGCGGTGGCCAGGACCTACAACACCGGGGAGCTGTTTTTT.

V is TRBV6-1 and J is TRBJ2-5, with 9 positions matching TRBD1. Per germline, CDR1 MNHNS and CDR2 SASEGT. V was pared by 10 bases and J by 3 bases, with 15 bases of the junction left unmatched. The CDR3 contains 16 residues. The CDR3 DNA follows: TGTGCCAACGATAAAAACAGGGGGCTATCGAAAGAGACCCAGTACTTC. Translation gives CANDKNRGLSKETQYF.

As regards this clonotype: Just one base apart from a much larger clone, this may be a read error. V gene TRBV20-1 combines with J gene TRBJ2-5; D is perhaps TRBD2 (5 bases). Looked up from germline, CDR1 is DFQATT and CDR2 is SNEGSKA (reference sequence). The V end was cut by 5 bases, the J end by 11 bases, with 21 bases between. The CDR3 extends over 13 amino acids. CDR3 in DNA: TGCAGTGCTTATCCGCTTGAAGACTACAAGCAGTACTTC. This translates into CSAYPLEDYKQYF.

Regarding this clonotype: Relative to the germline gene, one junction end is altered; a read error may explain this. V gene TRBV7-2 combines with J gene TRBJ2-7, with a weak D call TRBD1 (6 bases). Germline V CDR1 and CDR2: SGHTA, FQGNSA. CDR3 length: 18 residues. The CDR3 nucleotides are TGCGCCAGCAGCCAAGTCGTTTGGGGGCCCGGGTATACCTACGAGCAGTACTTC. Residues: CASSQVVWGPGYTYEQYF.